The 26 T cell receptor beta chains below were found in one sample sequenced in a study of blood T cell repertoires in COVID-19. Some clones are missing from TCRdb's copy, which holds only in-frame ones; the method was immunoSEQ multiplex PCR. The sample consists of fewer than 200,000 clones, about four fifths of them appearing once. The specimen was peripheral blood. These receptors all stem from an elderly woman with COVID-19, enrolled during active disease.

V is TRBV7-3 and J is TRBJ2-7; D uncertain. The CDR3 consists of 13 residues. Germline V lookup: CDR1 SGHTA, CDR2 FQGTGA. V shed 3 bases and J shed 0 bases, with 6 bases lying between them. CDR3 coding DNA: TGTGCCAGCAGCTTTGACACCTCCTACGAGCAGTACTTC. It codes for CASSFDTSYEQYF.

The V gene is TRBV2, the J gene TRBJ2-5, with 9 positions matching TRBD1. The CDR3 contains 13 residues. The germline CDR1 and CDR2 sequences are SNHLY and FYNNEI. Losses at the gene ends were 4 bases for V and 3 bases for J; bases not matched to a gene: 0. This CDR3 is CASSGTGEETQYF. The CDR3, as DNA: TGTGCCAGCAGTGGGACAGGGGAAGAGACCCAGTACTTC.

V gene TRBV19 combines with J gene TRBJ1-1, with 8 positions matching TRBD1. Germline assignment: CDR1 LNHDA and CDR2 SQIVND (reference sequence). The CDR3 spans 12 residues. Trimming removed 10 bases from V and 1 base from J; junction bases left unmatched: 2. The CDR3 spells CAITGGNTEAFF. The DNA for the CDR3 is TGTGCCATTACAGGGGGGAACACTGAAGCTTTCTTT.

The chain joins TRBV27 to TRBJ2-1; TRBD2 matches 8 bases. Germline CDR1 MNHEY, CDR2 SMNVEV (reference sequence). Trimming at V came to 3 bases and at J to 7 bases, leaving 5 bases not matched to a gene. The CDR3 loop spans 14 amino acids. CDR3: CASSFFGRGNEQFF. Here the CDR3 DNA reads TGTGCCAGCAGTTTTTTCGGGAGGGGGAATGAGCAGTTCTTC.

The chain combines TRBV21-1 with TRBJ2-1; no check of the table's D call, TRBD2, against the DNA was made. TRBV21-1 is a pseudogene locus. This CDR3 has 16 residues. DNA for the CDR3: TGTGCCAGCAGCAAAGAAGGCCTAGTTTTAACCAATGAGCAGTTCTTC. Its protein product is CASSKEGLVLTNEQFF.

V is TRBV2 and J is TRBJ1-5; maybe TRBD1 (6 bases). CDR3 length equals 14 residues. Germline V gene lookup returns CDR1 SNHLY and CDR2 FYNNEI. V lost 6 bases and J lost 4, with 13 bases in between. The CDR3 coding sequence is TGTGCCAGCAGATGGGGAAGGGGGAATCAGCCCCAGCATTTT. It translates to CASRWGRGNQPQHF.

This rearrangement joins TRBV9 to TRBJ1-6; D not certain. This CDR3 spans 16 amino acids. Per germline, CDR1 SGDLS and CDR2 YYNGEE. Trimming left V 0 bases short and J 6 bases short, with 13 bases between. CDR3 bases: TGTGCCAGCAGCGTAGGGGCAGGCGCGCGTAATTCACCCCTCCACTTT. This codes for CASSVGAGARNSPLHF.

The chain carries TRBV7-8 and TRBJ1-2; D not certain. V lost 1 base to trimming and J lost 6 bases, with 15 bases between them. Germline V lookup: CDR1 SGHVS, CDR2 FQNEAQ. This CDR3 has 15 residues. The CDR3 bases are TGTGCCAGCAGCTTAGAATGGGCAGTGACCCATGGCTACACCTTC. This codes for CASSLEWAVTHGYTF.

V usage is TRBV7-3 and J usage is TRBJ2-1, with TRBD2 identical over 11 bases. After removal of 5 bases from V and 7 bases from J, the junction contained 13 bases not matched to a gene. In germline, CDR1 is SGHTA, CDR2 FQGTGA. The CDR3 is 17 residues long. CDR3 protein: CASSPPRLAGRRNEQFF. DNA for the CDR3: TGTGCCAGCAGCCCCCCGAGACTAGCGGGGCGTCGGAATGAGCAGTTCTTC.

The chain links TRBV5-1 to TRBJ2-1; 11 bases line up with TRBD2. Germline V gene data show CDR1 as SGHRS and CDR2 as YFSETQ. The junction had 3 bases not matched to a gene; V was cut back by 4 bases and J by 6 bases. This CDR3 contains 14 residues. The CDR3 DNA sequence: TGCGCCAGCAGCATTAGCGGGGGGGCCAATGAGCAGTTCTTC. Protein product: CASSISGGANEQFF. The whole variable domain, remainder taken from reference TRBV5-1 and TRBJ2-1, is KAGVTQTPRYLIKTRGQQVTLSCSPISGHRSVSWYQQTPGQGLQFLFEYFSETQRNKGNFPGRFSGRQFSNSRSEMNVSTLELGDSALYLCASSISGGANEQFFGPGTRLTVL.

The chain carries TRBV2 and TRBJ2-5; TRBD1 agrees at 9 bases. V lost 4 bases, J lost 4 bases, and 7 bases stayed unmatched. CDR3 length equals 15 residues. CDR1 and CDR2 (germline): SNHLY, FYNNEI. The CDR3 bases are TGTGCCAGCAGTGGACAGGGGGTTTGGCGAGAGACCCAGTACTTC. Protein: CASSGQGVWRETQYF. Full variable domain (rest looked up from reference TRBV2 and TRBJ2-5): EPEVTQTPSHQVTQMGQEVILRCVPISNHLYFYWYRQILGQKVEFLVSFYNNEISEKSEIFDDQFSVERPDGSNFTLKIRSTKLEDSAMYFCASSGQGVWRETQYFGPGTRLLVL.

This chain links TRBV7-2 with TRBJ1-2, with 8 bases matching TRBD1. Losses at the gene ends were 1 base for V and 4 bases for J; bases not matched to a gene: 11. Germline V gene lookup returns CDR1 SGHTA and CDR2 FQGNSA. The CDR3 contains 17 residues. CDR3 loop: CASSLGGQGPPPYGYTF. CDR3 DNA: TGTGCCAGCAGCTTAGGAGGACAGGGTCCTCCCCCCTATGGCTACACCTTC.

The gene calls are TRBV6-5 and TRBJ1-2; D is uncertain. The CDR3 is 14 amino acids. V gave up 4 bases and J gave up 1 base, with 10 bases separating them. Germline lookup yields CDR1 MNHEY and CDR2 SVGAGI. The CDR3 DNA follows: TGTGCCAGCAGTTCCGCGGGTGGTAACTATGGCTACACCTTC. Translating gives CASSSAGGNYGYTF.

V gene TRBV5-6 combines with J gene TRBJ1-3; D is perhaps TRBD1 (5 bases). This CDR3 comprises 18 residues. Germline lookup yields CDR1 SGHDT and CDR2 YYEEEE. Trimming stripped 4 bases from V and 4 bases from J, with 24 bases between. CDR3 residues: CASSILGASHVPGNTIYF. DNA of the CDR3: TGTGCCAGCAGCATCCTAGGGGCCTCTCACGTCCCGGGAAACACCATATATTTT.

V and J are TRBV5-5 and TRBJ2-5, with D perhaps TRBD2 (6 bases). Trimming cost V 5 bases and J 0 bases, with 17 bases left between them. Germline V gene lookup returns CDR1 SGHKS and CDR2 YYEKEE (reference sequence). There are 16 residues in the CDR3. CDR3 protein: CASRLKASVDQETQYF. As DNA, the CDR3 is TGTGCCAGCAGGCTGAAGGCTAGCGTAGACCAAGAGACCCAGTACTTC.

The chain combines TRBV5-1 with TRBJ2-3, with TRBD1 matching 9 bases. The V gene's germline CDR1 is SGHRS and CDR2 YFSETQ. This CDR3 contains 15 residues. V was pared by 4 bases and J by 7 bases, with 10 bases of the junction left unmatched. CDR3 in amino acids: CASSRPGTGTNTQYF. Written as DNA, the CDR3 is TGCGCCAGCAGCCGACCCGGGACAGGGACTAATACGCAGTATTTT.

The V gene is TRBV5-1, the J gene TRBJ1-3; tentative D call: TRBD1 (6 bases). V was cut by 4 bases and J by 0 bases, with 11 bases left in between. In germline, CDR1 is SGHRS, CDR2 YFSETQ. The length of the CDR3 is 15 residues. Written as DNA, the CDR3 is TGCGCCAGCAGCCCATGGACAGACTCTGGAAACACCATATATTTT. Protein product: CASSPWTDSGNTIYF.

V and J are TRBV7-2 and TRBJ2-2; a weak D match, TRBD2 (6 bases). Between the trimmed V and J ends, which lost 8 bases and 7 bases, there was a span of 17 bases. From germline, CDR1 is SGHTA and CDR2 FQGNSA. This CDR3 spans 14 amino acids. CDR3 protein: CASRSGLALGELFF. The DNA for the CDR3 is TGTGCCAGCCGATCCGGGCTAGCGCTCGGGGAGCTGTTTTTT.

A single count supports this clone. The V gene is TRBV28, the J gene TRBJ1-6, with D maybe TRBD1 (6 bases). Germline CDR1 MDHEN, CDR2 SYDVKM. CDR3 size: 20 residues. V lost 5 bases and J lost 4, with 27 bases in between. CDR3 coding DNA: TGTGCCAGCAGTCACCTCCGATTCCAGGGGTGGGGGAGATATAATTCACCCCTCCACTTT. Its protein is CASSHLRFQGWGRYNSPLHF.

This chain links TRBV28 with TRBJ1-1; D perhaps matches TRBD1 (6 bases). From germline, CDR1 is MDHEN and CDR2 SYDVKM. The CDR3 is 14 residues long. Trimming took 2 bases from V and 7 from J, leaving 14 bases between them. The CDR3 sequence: CASSLVRRGGEAFF. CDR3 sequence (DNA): TGTGCCAGCAGTTTAGTTCGCAGGGGCGGTGAAGCTTTCTTT.

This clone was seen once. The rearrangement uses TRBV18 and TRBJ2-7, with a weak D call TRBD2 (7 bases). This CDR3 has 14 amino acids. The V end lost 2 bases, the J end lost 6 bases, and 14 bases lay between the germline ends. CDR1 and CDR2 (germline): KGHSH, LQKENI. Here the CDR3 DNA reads TGTGCCAGCTCACCATCGCACAGGGAGGGCGAGCAGTACTTC. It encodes CASSPSHREGEQYF. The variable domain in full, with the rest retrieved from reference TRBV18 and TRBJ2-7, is NAGVMQNPRHLVRRRGQEARLRCSPMKGHSHVYWYRQLPEEGLKFMVYLQKENIIDESGMPKERFSAEFPKEGPSILRIQQVVRGDSAAYFCASSPSHREGEQYFGPGTRLTVT.

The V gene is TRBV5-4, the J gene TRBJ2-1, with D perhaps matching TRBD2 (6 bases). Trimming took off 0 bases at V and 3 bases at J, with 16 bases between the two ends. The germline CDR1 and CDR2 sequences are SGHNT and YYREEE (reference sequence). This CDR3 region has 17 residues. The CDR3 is CASSLGGATLFYNEQFF. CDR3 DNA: TGTGCCAGCAGCTTGGGCGGGGCAACGCTTTTCTACAATGAGCAGTTCTTC.

The CDR3 DNA follows: TGTGCCACCAGTGACGCGGGACCCCCTGGGGCCAACGTCCTGACTTTC. Residues: CATSDAGPPGANVLTF. This chain links TRBV24-1 with TRBJ2-6, with D perhaps matching TRBD2 (6 bases). Germline V gene data show CDR1 as KGHDR and CDR2 as SFDVKD. With 4 bases removed from V and 2 bases from J, the gap between germline ends came to 11 bases. There are 16 residues in the CDR3.

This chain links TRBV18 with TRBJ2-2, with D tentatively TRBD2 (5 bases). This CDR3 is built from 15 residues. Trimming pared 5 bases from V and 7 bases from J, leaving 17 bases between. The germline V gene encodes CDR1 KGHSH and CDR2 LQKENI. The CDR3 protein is CASSDTSGGLGELFF. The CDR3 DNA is TGTGCCAGCTCAGATACGAGTGGCGGGCTCGGGGAGCTGTTTTTT. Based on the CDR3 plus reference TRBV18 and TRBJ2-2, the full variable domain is NAGVMQNPRHLVRRRGQEARLRCSPMKGHSHVYWYRQLPEEGLKFMVYLQKENIIDESGMPKERFSAEFPKEGPSILRIQQVVRGDSAAYFCASSDTSGGLGELFFGEGSRLTVL.

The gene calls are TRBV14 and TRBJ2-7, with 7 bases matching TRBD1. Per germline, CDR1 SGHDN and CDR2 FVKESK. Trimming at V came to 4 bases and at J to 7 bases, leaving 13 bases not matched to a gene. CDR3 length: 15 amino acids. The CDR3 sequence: CASSPTGAPWLEQYF. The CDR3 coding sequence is TGTGCCAGCAGCCCTACAGGGGCCCCCTGGTTGGAGCAGTACTTC.

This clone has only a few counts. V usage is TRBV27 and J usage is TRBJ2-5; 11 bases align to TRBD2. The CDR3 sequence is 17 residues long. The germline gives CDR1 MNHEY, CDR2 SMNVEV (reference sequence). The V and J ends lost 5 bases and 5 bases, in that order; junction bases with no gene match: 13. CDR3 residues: CASSPLLAGGYQETQYF. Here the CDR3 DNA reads TGTGCCAGCAGTCCTCTCCTAGCGGGGGGTTATCAGGAGACCCAGTACTTC.